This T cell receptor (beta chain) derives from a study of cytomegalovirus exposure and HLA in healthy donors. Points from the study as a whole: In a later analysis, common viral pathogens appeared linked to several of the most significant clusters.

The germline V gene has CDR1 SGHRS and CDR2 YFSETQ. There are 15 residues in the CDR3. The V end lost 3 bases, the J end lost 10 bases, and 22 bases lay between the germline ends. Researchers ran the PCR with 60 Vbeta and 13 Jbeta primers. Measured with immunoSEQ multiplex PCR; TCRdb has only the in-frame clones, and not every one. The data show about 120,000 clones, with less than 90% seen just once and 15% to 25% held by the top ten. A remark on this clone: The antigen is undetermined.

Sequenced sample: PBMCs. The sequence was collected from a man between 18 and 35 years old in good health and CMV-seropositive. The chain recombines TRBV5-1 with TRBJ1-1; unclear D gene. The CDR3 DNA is TGCGCCAGCAGCTGGAGGACCCCAGCCGCTGAGGGAGCTTTCTTT. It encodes CASSWRTPAAEGAFF.